What follows is one T cell receptor beta chain and its context. This clonotype is classified as medium-sized (0.01 to 0.1%). Its recognized antigen is unknown. Per-base qualities were not stored, and no clone one base away is much larger. The sample is drawn from a study of prognosis after radiotherapy for stage I lung cancer (dated by TCRdb to the early 2020s). Regarding the research as a whole: Between early 2018 and 2019, 20 or so stage I NSCLC patients were enrolled in Nanjing, China. About 15 patients had newly diagnosed primary stage I lung tumors, and about 5 had oligometastatic NSCLC after surgical resection of the primary tumor. All patients were considered medically inoperable, owing to comorbidities in over ten and refusal of surgery in seven or eight. Ages in the cohort of 13 men and a handful of women ranged from about 50 to 85 years, with a median of 74. No patient received concurrent therapy alongside SBRT. Image-guided IMRT or VMAT was used to deliver SBRT in 3 to 5 fractions at a biologically effective dose of at least 100 Gy. Peripheral blood TCR beta repertoires were profiled in stage I NSCLC patients before and after stereotactic body radiotherapy, and the repertoires were related to distant failure. After SBRT, distant metastases developed in four of the 19 patients at a median of about seven months, while the remaining 15 patients had no significant progression. A total of around 38 blood samples from 19 patients were sequenced, with one sample obtained before and one obtained after SBRT for each patient. Squamous cell carcinoma histology was identified in several patients, and adenocarcinoma histology was identified in more than 10 patients. General findings and caveats noted by the study authors: The study was limited by its small cohort and short follow-up, and the findings require independent validation. Post-SBRT Shannon entropy and its change from baseline were lower in patients who developed distant metastases; baseline Shannon entropy was not associated with metastases. TRBV and TRBJ usage frequencies reportedly differed by metastasis status, in two V genes at baseline and in roughly ten V and two J genes after SBRT. After SBRT, the number of unique TCR clones decreased (median around 9,400 before versus some 6,400 after; Wilcoxon paired P=0.011). Tumor specificity of expanded TCR clones was not determined. None of the reported P values were adjusted for multiple comparisons.

Two rounds of multiplex PCR on genomic DNA were used to amplify the TCR beta CDR3 region. The first PCR round used primers specific to each TRBV and TRBJ gene, with sequences filed in Chinese patent CN105087789A. Universal primers were used in the second round of PCR. The Roche High Pure PCR Template Preparation Kit was used to extract genomic DNA from frozen PBMCs. Libraries were sequenced paired-end with 151 bp reads on an Illumina HiSeq 3000. Per the source publication's procedure: CutAdapt was used to discard raw reads that did not contain the multiplex PCR primer sequences. PEAR was used to merge high-quality paired reads into contigs. By alignment to reference sequences, MiXCR assigned TRB V, D and J gene segments to each contig. To remove sequencing errors, CDR3 sequences were clustered according to base quality and sequence similarity. Shannon entropy, normalized by the natural log of the productive TCR sequence number, served as the measure of diversity. To get clonality, Shannon entropy was divided by the natural log of the number of unique clonotypes, and that result was subtracted from one. Progression-free survival cut-offs for repertoire metrics were chosen using the Youden index of ROC curves, with analyses run in R 3.5.3. TCRdb reanalyzed the raw reads on its own, using fastp at Q25 for trimming and MiXCR for clone calling, and kept in-frame beta chains. One record per CDR3 amino acid sequence lists the most common genes and DNA. TCRdb's processing, not the authors', yielded these V and J calls. The sample includes over 15,000 distinct CDR3 sequences, with 55% observed a single time. The leading ten clones occupy less than 30% of the sample.

All patients had node-negative disease on CT and PET/CT, and none had a history of other malignancies or had previously received chemotherapy or radiotherapy. At each of the two time points, around 5.9 milliliters of peripheral venous blood were collected into EDTA tubes. Ficoll-Paque Plus density-gradient centrifugation was used to isolate PBMCs. Right after collection, samples were kept at -80 degrees C until analysis. CDR1 MNHGY and CDR2 SVAAGI are derived from the germline V gene. The junction shows trimming of 2 bases on V and 0 bases on J, plus 11 bases between the germline ends. From cysteine to phenylalanine, the CDR3 is 17 amino acids long. Only the CDR3 region is kept as DNA, spanning 51 bases read in frame from base 1.

This TCR came from a donor older than 45 with non-small cell lung cancer. The rearranged segments are TRBV6-9 and TRBJ1-6; the D gene is unclear. Material: PBMCs, obtained before or after stereotactic body radiation therapy (not recorded which). The nucleotides are TGTGCCAGCAGTTATCCCCCAGAAAGCTCCTATAATTCACCCCTCCACTTT. The resulting protein is CASSYPPESSYNSPLHF.